These T cell receptor beta chains were read from a single sample in a study of blood T cells in healthy people across ages. TCRdb used MiXCR to reprocess the 5' RACE reads, holding one entry per CDR3 protein. The data hold 700,000 to 850,000 distinct CDR3 sequences, with roughly 34% observed a single time. Sequencing was carried out using blood. All receptors derive from a man between 18 and 35 years old in good health. CDR3s include the opening cysteine and the closing phenylalanine or tryptophan. The D gene is left open where the match is weak. Where a row states a size, it is once, few, many or the class of an expanded clone; other rows omit it.

TRBV12-3/TRBV12-4	NA	TRBJ2-3	NA	CASSLRFAHGERTDTQYF	TGTGCCAGCAGTTTAAGGTTTGCGCACGGGGAGAGAACAGATACGCAGTATTTT
TRBV20-1	NA	TRBJ2-7	few	CSARAVRDGSSYEQYF	TGCAGTGCTAGAGCGGTCCGGGACGGGAGCTCCTACGAGCAGTACTTC
TRBV12-3/TRBV12-4	NA	TRBJ2-1	many	CASSPTSYNEQFF	TGTGCCAGCAGCCCAACCTCCTACAATGAGCAGTTCTTC
TRBV2	NA	TRBJ1-2	few	CASSLGTFYGYTF	TGTGCCAGCAGTCTCGGGACCTTCTATGGCTACACCTTC
TRBV7-6	NA	TRBJ1-3	once	CASSPVDGPDTIYF	TGTGCCAGCAGCCCCGTTGACGGGCCAGACACCATATATTTT
TRBV20-1	NA	TRBJ2-3	NA	CSARPGTAGTDTQYF	TGCAGTGCTAGACCAGGGACCGCGGGGACAGATACGCAGTATTTT
TRBV4-1	NA	TRBJ1-5	few	CASSQGAGRGNQPQHF	TGCGCCAGCAGCCAAGGGGCGGGACGGGGAAATCAGCCCCAGCATTTT
TRBV4-3	NA	TRBJ2-7	few	CASSQDIAESSYNEQYF	TGCGCCAGCAGCCAAGATATTGCAGAGAGCTCCTACAATGAGCAGTACTTC
TRBV20-1	TRBD1	TRBJ1-4	many	CSAGVQGEVNEKLFF	TGCAGTGCTGGCGTTCAGGGGGAGGTTAATGAAAAACTGTTTTTT
TRBV27	NA	TRBJ2-3	many	CASTIGDTQYF	TGTGCCAGCACCATCGGAGATACGCAGTATTTT
TRBV27	NA	TRBJ2-4	NA	CASSLGQLAKNFQYF	TGTGCCAGCAGTTTAGGGCAGCTAGCCAAAAACTTTCAGTACTTC
TRBV3-1	NA	TRBJ2-1	many	CASSTGAANEQFF	TGTGCCAGCAGCACTGGAGCGGCCAATGAGCAGTTCTTC
TRBV18	NA	TRBJ2-3	few	CASSRTDSGGTDTQYF	TGTGCCAGCTCACGAACGGACAGTGGGGGCACAGATACGCAGTATTTT
TRBV27	NA	TRBJ1-1	NA	CASSEWWGNTEAFF	TGTGCCAGCAGTGAGTGGTGGGGGAACACTGAAGCTTTCTTT
TRBV20-1	NA	TRBJ2-3	few	CSARGASGTDTQYF	TGCAGTGCTAGAGGTGCTAGCGGCACAGATACGCAGTATTTT
TRBV27	NA	TRBJ1-1	NA	CASSLTPGVLVLAFF	TGTGCCAGCAGTTTGACGCCGGGGGTTTTGGTATTGGCTTTCTTT
TRBV12-3/TRBV12-4	NA	TRBJ2-3	many	CASSLKGADTQYF	TGTGCCAGCAGTTTAAAAGGCGCAGATACGCAGTATTTT
TRBV6-2/TRBV6-3	NA	TRBJ2-1	few	CASSYVGREQFF	TGTGCCAGCAGTTACGTGGGTCGTGAGCAGTTCTTC
TRBV7-2	TRBD2	TRBJ2-3	NA	CASSPGLAGGASTDTQYF	TGTGCCAGCAGCCCAGGACTAGCGGGGGGGGCTAGCACAGATACGCAGTATTTT
TRBV20-1	NA	TRBJ1-2	few	CSARDGRDYGYTF	TGCAGTGCTAGGGATGGCAGGGACTATGGCTACACCTTC
TRBV6-5	NA	TRBJ1-2	few	CASSQGFELSIGYTF	TGTGCCAGCAGTCAGGGCTTTGAGTTGTCGATCGGCTACACCTTC
TRBV4-3	NA	TRBJ1-2	NA	CASSQEATGANHGYTF	TGCGCCAGCAGCCAAGAGGCGACCGGTGCTAACCATGGCTACACCTTC
TRBV28	NA	TRBJ1-1	NA	CASRFTLGSEAFF	TGTGCCAGCAGATTCACCCTCGGGTCTGAAGCTTTCTTT
TRBV7-9	TRBD2	TRBJ2-7	few	CASSPFRTSGGDEQYF	TGTGCCAGCAGCCCCTTTCGGACTAGCGGGGGCGACGAGCAGTACTTC
TRBV15	NA	TRBJ1-1	NA	CATSRDLEGAAFF	TGTGCCACCAGCAGAGATCTGGAGGGAGCAGCTTTCTTT
TRBV6-1	NA	TRBJ1-5	NA	CASSESQGRGNQPQHF	TGTGCCAGCAGTGAATCACAGGGCCGGGGGAATCAGCCCCAGCATTTT
TRBV20-1	TRBD1	TRBJ2-7	NA	CSAARTGTYEQYF	TGCAGTGCCGCAAGGACAGGGACCTACGAGCAGTACTTC
TRBV7-2	TRBD2	TRBJ2-1	NA	CASSFPGGHRERFF	TGTGCCAGCAGCTTCCCGGGGGGGCACCGGGAGCGGTTCTTC